The 17 T cell receptor beta chains presented below share a single source sample, sequenced in a study of blood T cell repertoires in COVID-19. Some clones are missing from TCRdb's copy, which holds only in-frame ones; the method was immunoSEQ multiplex PCR. In the table there are about 120,000 clones, over 60% of which are singletons. Sequencing input: peripheral blood. These receptors were obtained from a woman at least 80 years old with acute or convalescent COVID-19.

The sample holds one count of this clone. The chain links TRBV27 to TRBJ2-7; 10 bases fit TRBD2. The CDR3 is made up of 16 amino acids. Germline V CDR1 and CDR2: MNHEY, SMNVEV (reference sequence). V gave up 3 bases and J gave up 1 base; unmatched junction bases: 6. The CDR3 bases are TGTGCCAGCAGTTTCGTCGGGACTAGCGCTTCCTACGAGCAGTACTTC. This gives the protein CASSFVGTSASYEQYF.

This chain uses TRBV30 with TRBJ1-2, with a tentative D call TRBD1 (5 bases). CDR3 length: 14 residues. V was cut by 5 bases and J by 3 bases, with 16 bases left in between. Germline CDR1 and CDR2: GTSNPN and SVGIG (reference sequence). The CDR3 DNA reads as TGTGCCTGGCCCCGGGGGGGAAACGACTATGGCTACACCTTC. Its translation: CAWPRGGNDYGYTF.

This chain connects TRBV6-5 to TRBJ2-7, with TRBD2 matching 8 bases. Germline CDR1 MNHEY, CDR2 SVGAGI. CDR3 length: 13 residues. V gave up 6 bases and J gave up 7 bases; unmatched junction bases: 8. The CDR3 protein is CASSPAGVKEQYF. The CDR3 region has the DNA TGTGCCAGCAGCCCAGCGGGAGTCAAAGAGCAGTACTTC.

V and J are TRBV24-1 and TRBJ2-1; TRBD2 aligns across 10 bases. The CDR3 has 14 amino acids. The trim removed 3 bases at V and 6 bases at J, leaving 1 base unmatched. In germline, CDR1 is KGHDR, CDR2 SFDVKD. CDR3 sequence reads: CATSDASGSNEQFF. CDR3 nucleotides: TGTGCCACCAGTGATGCTAGCGGGAGCAATGAGCAGTTCTTC.

The chain has TRBV4-2 and TRBJ1-1, with unresolved D. Trimming shortened V by 3 bases and J by 4 bases, and 6 bases separated the two germline ends. Germline V gene sequence: CDR1 LGHNA, CDR2 YNFKEQ. This CDR3 region has 12 residues. CDR3: CASSQASTEAFF. The CDR3 nucleotides read TGTGCCAGCAGCCAGGCTAGCACTGAAGCTTTCTTT.

This clone was observed at least ten times. The chain employs TRBV7-9 and TRBJ2-7, with a weak D call TRBD2 (6 bases). V was pared by 8 bases and J by 2 bases, with 13 bases between. This CDR3 has 13 residues. Per germline, CDR1 SEHNR and CDR2 FQNEAQ (reference sequence). The CDR3 here is CASGWGETYEQYF. CDR3 DNA sequence: TGTGCCAGCGGCTGGGGGGAAACCTACGAGCAGTACTTC.

The V and J genes are TRBV7-9 and TRBJ1-1, with no clear D. V gave up 1 base and J gave up 5 bases, with 14 bases separating them. The CDR3 length is 15 residues. Germline values: CDR1 SEHNR, CDR2 FQNEAQ (reference sequence). The chain's CDR3 is CASSLDQAGWTEAFF. In DNA, the CDR3 is TGTGCCAGCAGCTTAGATCAGGCGGGCTGGACTGAAGCTTTCTTT.

The V gene is TRBV7-2, the J gene TRBJ2-3; the match to TRBD1 covers 8 bases. After removal of 1 base from V and 5 bases from J, the junction contained 11 bases not matched to a gene. Germline CDR1 SGHTA, CDR2 FQGNSA. The CDR3 has 17 amino acids. CDR3 region: CASSLVRQGAGRDTQYF. The CDR3 DNA follows: TGTGCCAGCAGCTTAGTCCGGCAGGGGGCCGGTAGAGATACGCAGTATTTT.

This clone was observed a handful of times. V gene TRBV6-6 combines with J gene TRBJ2-1, with D uncertain. The germline gives CDR1 MNHNY, CDR2 SVGAGI (reference sequence). Between the trimmed V and J ends, which lost 5 bases and 4 bases, there was a span of 6 bases. CDR3 length: 12 residues. DNA of the CDR3: TGTGCCAGCAGTCTGGAGTACAATGAGCAGTTCTTC. It is translated as CASSLEYNEQFF.

The J gene is TRBJ1-2, the V gene TRBV18; unclear D gene. This CDR3 spans 13 amino acids. Germline CDR1 and CDR2: KGHSH and LQKENI. Trimming took off 2 bases at V and 4 bases at J, with 8 bases between the two ends. The CDR3 DNA is TGTGCCAGCTCACCAGGCGGCCCCTATGGCTACACCTTC. Amino acid sequence: CASSPGGPYGYTF.

The chain uses TRBV10-3 and TRBJ2-7; D is ambiguous. The germline V gene encodes CDR1 ENHRY and CDR2 SYGVKD. CDR3 length equals 14 residues. The V gene lost 3 bases and the J gene lost 4 bases, with 13 bases spanning the gap. The CDR3 DNA reads TGTGCCATCAGTGACGGTCTCGCGTCTTACGAGCAGTACTTC. As protein: CAISDGLASYEQYF.

V and J are TRBV2 and TRBJ1-2; D may be TRBD1 (5 bases). The V gene lost 8 bases and the J gene lost 0 bases, with 13 bases spanning the gap. CDR1 and CDR2 (germline): SNHLY, FYNNEI. The CDR3 runs to 14 residues. This chain's CDR3 is CASQLAGPNYGYTF. Written as DNA, the CDR3 is TGTGCCAGCCAACTGGCAGGGCCTAACTATGGCTACACCTTC.

The chain combines TRBV7-2 with TRBJ2-7; 9 nucleotides line up with TRBD2. The junction had 8 bases not matched to a gene; V was cut back by 5 bases and J by 3 bases. The length of the CDR3 is 15 residues. From germline, CDR1 is SGHTA and CDR2 FQGNSA. This CDR3 is CASSPLAGAYYEQYF. CDR3 DNA: TGTGCCAGCAGCCCATTAGCGGGGGCCTACTACGAGCAGTACTTC.

The gene calls are TRBV4-2 and TRBJ2-3; tentative D call: TRBD1 (5 bases). Germline CDR1 is LGHNA and CDR2 is YNFKEQ. The CDR3 covers 16 residues. The V gene lost 4 bases and the J gene lost 0 bases, with 14 bases spanning the gap. As DNA, the CDR3 is TGTGCCAGCAGCCTTTGGCAGGGCCTTAGCACAGATACGCAGTATTTT. Translating gives CASSLWQGLSTDTQYF.

The genes are TRBV5-6 and TRBJ1-2, with D unresolved. Germline CDR1 SGHDT, CDR2 YYEEEE. The CDR3 consists of 17 residues. Trimming shortened V by 1 base and J by 4 bases, and 20 bases separated the two germline ends. CDR3 region: CASSLMASLRPGYGYTF. As DNA, the CDR3 is TGTGCCAGCAGCTTGATGGCGTCCCTAAGGCCGGGCTATGGCTACACCTTC. Looking up the rest from reference TRBV5-6 and TRBJ1-2 gives the full variable domain: DAGVTQSPTHLIKTRGQQVTLRCSPKSGHDTVSWYQQALGQGPQFIFQYYEEEERQRGNFPDRFSGHQFPNYSSELNVNALLLGDSALYLCASSLMASLRPGYGYTFGSGTRLTVV.

The V and J genes are TRBV4-1 and TRBJ1-2, with 9 bases matching TRBD1. Germline CDR1 and CDR2: MGHRA and YSYEKL. The V and J ends lost 4 bases and 3 bases, in that order; junction bases with no gene match: 12. This CDR3 is 17 amino acids long. CDR3 coding DNA: TGCGCCAGCAGCCGCCCAAGGGACAGGGCAGCGGACTATGGCTACACCTTC. Amino acids: CASSRPRDRAADYGYTF.

The CDR3 coding sequence is TGTGCCAGCAGCTTGGGCGGGCGATCAGGGGGACAGGGAGGCAATGAGCAGTTCTTC. Amino acids: CASSLGGRSGGQGGNEQFF. The rearrangement uses TRBV5-4 and TRBJ2-1; 9 nucleotides line up with TRBD1. The CDR3 runs to 19 residues. V shed 0 bases, J shed 6 bases, and the junction held 16 bases outside the gene matches. Germline V lookup: CDR1 SGHNT, CDR2 YYREEE (reference sequence).